What follows are 14 T cell receptor beta chains derived from one specimen sequenced in a study of OX40 agonist ivuxolimab in advanced cancers. TCRdb keeps only in-frame clones here, not all; method: immunoSEQ multiplex PCR. The sample carries 30,000 to 40,000 clones, 70% to 85% recorded once. The sequences come from CD4+ or CD8+ T cells sorted from blood, collected in a trial of the OX40 agonist ivuxolimab. All receptors derive from an adult with an advanced solid tumor such as melanoma, head and neck, liver or kidney cancer.

This clone was seen only a few times. This sample also contains other DNA sequences that code for the same CDR3. CDR3 DNA sequence: TGTGCCTGGAGTGACAGAAACACCATATATTTT. This translates into CAWSDRNTIYF. J is TRBJ1-3 and V is TRBV30; D is unresolved. Germline CDR1 and CDR2: GTSNPN and SVGIG (reference sequence). The CDR3 sequence is 11 residues long. Deletions cut 1 base from V and 5 bases from J, with 3 bases between.

The rearrangement uses TRBV29-1 and TRBJ2-7; the D gene is possibly TRBD1 (5 bases). Deletions cut 4 bases from V and 2 bases from J, with 12 bases between. Germline CDR1 and CDR2: SQVTM and ANQGSEA. The CDR3 runs 13 residues. The CDR3 DNA reads as TGCAGCGTTGGGGAAGGGGTGGCCTACGAGCAGTACTTC. Protein: CSVGEGVAYEQYF.

The CDR3 spells CASRNGAEDTEAFF. In nucleotides, the CDR3 is TGCGCCAGCAGAAACGGGGCGGAGGACACTGAAGCTTTCTTT. This chain joins TRBV4-1 and TRBJ1-1; possible D gene TRBD1, 5 bases. V lost 6 bases and J 3 bases, leaving 14 bases between the germline ends. This CDR3 is built from 14 residues. CDR1 and CDR2 from the germline V gene are MGHRA and YSYEKL.

The V and J genes are TRBV5-4 and TRBJ1-6; 10 bases are shared with TRBD1. This CDR3 has 14 residues. V lost 3 bases and J lost 14; bases outside the gene matches: 8. Looked up from germline, CDR1 is SGHNT and CDR2 is YYREEE (reference sequence). The CDR3 loop is CASSSNRQGATLHF. DNA for the CDR3: TGTGCCAGCAGCTCAAATCGACAGGGGGCAACCCTCCACTTT.

The chain couples TRBV7-8 to TRBJ2-7; D possibly matches TRBD1 or TRBD2 (6 bases each). Germline values: CDR1 SGHVS, CDR2 FQNEAQ. V was cut by 4 bases and J by 2 bases, with 12 bases left in between. The CDR3 extends over 14 amino acids. CDR3 DNA sequence: TGTGCCAGCAGCTCACTCGGGGGCCCCTACGAGCAGTACTTC. Protein: CASSSLGGPYEQYF.

The chain combines TRBV6-1 with TRBJ1-4; 10 nucleotides agree with TRBD1. Trimming removed 3 bases from V and 0 bases from J; junction bases left unmatched: 10. This CDR3 is built from 19 residues. Germline V gene sequence: CDR1 MNHNS, CDR2 SASEGT. Written as DNA, the CDR3 is TGTGCCAGCAGTGAGACGCGGGGACAGGGGTCCACAACTAATGAAAAACTGTTTTTT. Translating gives CASSETRGQGSTTNEKLFF.

This chain joins TRBV9 and TRBJ1-5, with D uncertain. Trimming left V 4 bases short and J 0 bases short, with 11 bases between. The CDR3 is 15 amino acids. Germline V gene data show CDR1 as SGDLS and CDR2 as YYNGEE. Here the CDR3 DNA reads TGTGCCAGCAGCCTCTTGGGCAATAGCAATCAGCCCCAGCATTTT. This gives the protein CASSLLGNSNQPQHF. Full variable domain (outside the CDR3, taken from reference TRBV9 and TRBJ1-5): DSGVTQTPKHLITATGQRVTLRCSPRSGDLSVYWYQQSLDQGLQFLIQYYNGEERAKGNILERFSAQQFPDLHSELNLSSLELGDSALYFCASSLLGNSNQPQHFGDGTRLSIL.

J is TRBJ2-3 and V is TRBV5-8; 7 bases are shared with TRBD1. The CDR3 extends over 14 amino acids. The trim removed 0 bases at V and 6 bases at J, leaving 4 bases unmatched. CDR1 SGHTS and CDR2 YDEGEE come from the germline V gene. The DNA of the CDR3 is TGTGCCAGCAGCTTGGGACAGGGAAAGGATACGCAGTATTTT. Protein product: CASSLGQGKDTQYF.

The V and J genes are TRBV13 and TRBJ1-4; 9 nucleotides line up with TRBD1. Germline loops: CDR1 PRHDT, CDR2 FYEKMQ (reference sequence). Trimming at V came to 0 bases and at J to 8 bases, leaving 4 bases not matched to a gene. This CDR3 is 15 amino acids long. The CDR3 DNA reads as TGTGCCAGCAGCTTAGGGGGACAGGGAAGAGAAAAACTGTTTTTT. Translating it yields CASSLGGQGREKLFF.

The chain carries TRBV27 and TRBJ1-2; no firm D call. This CDR3 contains 14 residues. Germline CDR1 reads MNHEY; CDR2 reads SMNVEV (reference sequence). V lost 3 bases and J 6 bases, leaving 14 bases between the germline ends. The CDR3 DNA reads TGTGCCAGCAGTTTCGGTGGGCATGGTGATGGCTACACCTTC. Translation: CASSFGGHGDGYTF.

The V gene is TRBV5-4, the J gene TRBJ1-2; D is possibly TRBD1 (6 bases). This CDR3 is built from 15 residues. V lost 4 bases and J 2 bases, leaving 15 bases between the germline ends. Germline V gives CDR1 SGHNT, CDR2 YYREEE (reference sequence). The CDR3 here is CASSPGAGENYGYTF. The CDR3, as DNA: TGTGCCAGCAGCCCTGGGGCAGGGGAAAACTATGGCTACACCTTC.

The chain uses TRBV5-5 and TRBJ1-4, with D possibly matching TRBD1 (6 bases). CDR3 length equals 14 residues. From germline, CDR1 is SGHKS and CDR2 YYEKEE (reference sequence). V was cut by 2 bases and J by 5 bases, with 10 bases left in between. The CDR3 is CASSFWGGNEKLFF. The CDR3 DNA follows: TGTGCCAGCAGCTTCTGGGGGGGCAATGAAAAACTGTTTTTT.

The V call is TRBV20-1, the J call TRBJ1-3; D gene uncertain. Germline CDR1 and CDR2: DFQATT and SNEGSKA (reference sequence). Trimming left V 5 bases short and J 2 bases short, with 4 bases between. CDR3 size: 11 residues. The CDR3 region has the DNA TGCAGTGCTCGGACTGGAAACACCATATATTTT. As protein: CSARTGNTIYF.

This clone was detected only a few times. This chain connects TRBV30 to TRBJ1-5; 9 bases match TRBD1. The CDR3 is 13 residues long. After removal of 4 bases from V and 6 bases from J, the junction contained 4 bases not matched to a gene. Germline lookup yields CDR1 GTSNPN and CDR2 SVGIG (reference sequence). CDR3 coding DNA: TGTGCCTGGACGGGACAGGGTTCTCAGCCCCAGCATTTT. It encodes CAWTGQGSQPQHF.